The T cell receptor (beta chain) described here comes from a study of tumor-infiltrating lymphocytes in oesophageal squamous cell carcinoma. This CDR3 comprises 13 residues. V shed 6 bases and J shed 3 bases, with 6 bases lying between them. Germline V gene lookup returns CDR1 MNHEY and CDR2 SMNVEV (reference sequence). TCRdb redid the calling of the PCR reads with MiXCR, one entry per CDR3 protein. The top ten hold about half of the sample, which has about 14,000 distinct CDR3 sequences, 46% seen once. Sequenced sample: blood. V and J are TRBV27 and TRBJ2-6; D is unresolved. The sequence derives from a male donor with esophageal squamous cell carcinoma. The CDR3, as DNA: TGTGCCAGCAGGTGGGGTGGGGCCAACGTCCTGACTTTC. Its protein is CASRWGGANVLTF.